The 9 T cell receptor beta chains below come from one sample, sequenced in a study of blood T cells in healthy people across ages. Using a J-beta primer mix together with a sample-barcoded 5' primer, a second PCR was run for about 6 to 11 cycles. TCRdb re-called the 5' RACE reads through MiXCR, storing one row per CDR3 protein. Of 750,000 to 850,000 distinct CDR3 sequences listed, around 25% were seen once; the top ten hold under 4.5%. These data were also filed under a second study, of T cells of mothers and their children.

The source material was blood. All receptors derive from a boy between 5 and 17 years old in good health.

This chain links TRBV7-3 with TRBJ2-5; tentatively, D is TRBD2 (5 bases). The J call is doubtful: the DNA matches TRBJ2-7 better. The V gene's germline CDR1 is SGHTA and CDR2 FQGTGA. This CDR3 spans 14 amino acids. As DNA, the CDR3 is TGTGCCAGCAGCGCCTCGGACTTGATCTACGAGCAGTACTTC. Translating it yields CASSASDLIYEQYF.

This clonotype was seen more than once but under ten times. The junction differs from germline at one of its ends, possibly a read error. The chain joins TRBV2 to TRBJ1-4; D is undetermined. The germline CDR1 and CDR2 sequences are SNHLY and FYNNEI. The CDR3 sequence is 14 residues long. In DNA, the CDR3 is TGTGCCAGCAGTGAAAGATATTGGGGTGAAGAACTGTTTTTT. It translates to CASSERYWGEELFF.

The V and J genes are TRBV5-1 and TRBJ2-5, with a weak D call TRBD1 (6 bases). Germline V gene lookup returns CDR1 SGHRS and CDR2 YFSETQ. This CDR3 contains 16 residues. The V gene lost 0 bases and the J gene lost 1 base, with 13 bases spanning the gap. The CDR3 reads CASSLDGQGTQETQYF. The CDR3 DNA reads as TGCGCCAGCAGCTTGGACGGTCAGGGGACCCAAGAGACCCAGTACTTC.

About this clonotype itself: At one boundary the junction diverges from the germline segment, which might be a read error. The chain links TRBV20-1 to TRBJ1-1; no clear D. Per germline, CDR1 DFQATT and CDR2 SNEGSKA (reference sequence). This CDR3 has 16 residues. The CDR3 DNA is TGCAGTGCTAGAGATTTTAGAGGTAGCATGAACACTGAACCTTTCTTT. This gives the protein CSARDFRGSMNTEPFF.

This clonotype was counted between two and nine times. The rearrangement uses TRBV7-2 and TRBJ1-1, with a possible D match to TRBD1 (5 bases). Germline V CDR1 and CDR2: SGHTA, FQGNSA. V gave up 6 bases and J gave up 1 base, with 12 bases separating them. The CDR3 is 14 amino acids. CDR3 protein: CASSQTVGNTEAFF. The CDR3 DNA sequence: TGTGCCAGCAGTCAGACAGTTGGGAACACTGAAGCTTTCTTT.

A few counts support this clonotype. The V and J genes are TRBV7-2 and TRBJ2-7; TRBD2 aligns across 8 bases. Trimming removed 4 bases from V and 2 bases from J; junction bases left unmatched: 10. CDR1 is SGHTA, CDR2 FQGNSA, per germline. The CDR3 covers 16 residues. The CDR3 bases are TGTGCCAGCAGCTCACGGACTAGCTGTTGTCCCTACGAGCAGTACTTC. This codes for CASSSRTSCCPYEQYF.

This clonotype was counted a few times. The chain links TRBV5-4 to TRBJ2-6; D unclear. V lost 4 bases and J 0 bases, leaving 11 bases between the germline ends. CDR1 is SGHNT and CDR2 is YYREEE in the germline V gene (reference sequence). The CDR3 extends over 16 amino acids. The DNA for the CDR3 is TGTGCCAGCAGCCTCCTACAGATCTCTGGGGCCAACGTCCTGACTTTC. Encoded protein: CASSLLQISGANVLTF.

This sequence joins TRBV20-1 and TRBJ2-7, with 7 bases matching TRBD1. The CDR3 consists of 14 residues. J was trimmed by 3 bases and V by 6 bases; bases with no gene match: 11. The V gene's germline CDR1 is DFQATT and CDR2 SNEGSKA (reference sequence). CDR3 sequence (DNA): TGCAGTGCCGCGCGCCGGGACAGAGGCTACGAGCAGTACTTC. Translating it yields CSAARRDRGYEQYF.

CDR3: CATSRGGGTGDEQYF. Written as DNA, the CDR3 is TGTGCCACCAGCAGGGGAGGCGGGACAGGCGACGAGCAGTACTTC. The genes are TRBV15 and TRBJ2-7; 8 bases agree with TRBD1. CDR1 and CDR2 from the germline V gene are LNHNV and YYDKDF (reference sequence). V lost 3 bases, J lost 5 bases, and 9 bases stayed unmatched. This CDR3 has 15 residues.